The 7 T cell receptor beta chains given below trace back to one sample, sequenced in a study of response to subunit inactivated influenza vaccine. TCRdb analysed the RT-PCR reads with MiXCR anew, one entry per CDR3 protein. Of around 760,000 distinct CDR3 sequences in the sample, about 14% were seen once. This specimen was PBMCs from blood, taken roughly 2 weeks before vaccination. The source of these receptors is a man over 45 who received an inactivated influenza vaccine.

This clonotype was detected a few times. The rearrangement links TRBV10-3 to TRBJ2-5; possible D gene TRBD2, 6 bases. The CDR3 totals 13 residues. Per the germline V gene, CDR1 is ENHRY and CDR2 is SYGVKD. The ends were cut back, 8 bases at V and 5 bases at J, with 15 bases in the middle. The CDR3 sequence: CAIGGPGGETQYF. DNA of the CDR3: TGTGCCATCGGGGGACCTGGGGGGGAGACCCAGTACTTC.

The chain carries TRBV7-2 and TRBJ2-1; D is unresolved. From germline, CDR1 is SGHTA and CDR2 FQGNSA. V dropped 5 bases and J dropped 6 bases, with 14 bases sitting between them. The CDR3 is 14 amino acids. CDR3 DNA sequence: TGTGCCAGCAGCCCCCGGTCCTCCCCCAATGAGCAGTTCTTC. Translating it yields CASSPRSSPNEQFF.

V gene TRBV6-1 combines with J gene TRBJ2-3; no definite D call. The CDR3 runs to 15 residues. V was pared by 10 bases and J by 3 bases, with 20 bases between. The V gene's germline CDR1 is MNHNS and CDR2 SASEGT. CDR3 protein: CATSPLGKGTDTQYF. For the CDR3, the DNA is TGTGCCACCTCTCCCTTGGGGAAAGGTACAGATACGCAGTATTTT.

CDR3 sequence: CSVYGTGTGELFF. The CDR3 bases are TGCAGCGTTTACGGGACAGGGACCGGGGAGCTGTTTTTT. The chain joins TRBV29-1 to TRBJ2-2; TRBD1 aligns across 9 bases. Germline lookup yields CDR1 SQVTM and CDR2 ANQGSEA. Trimming took 5 bases from V and 5 from J; bases not matched to a gene: 3. This CDR3 is 13 amino acids long.

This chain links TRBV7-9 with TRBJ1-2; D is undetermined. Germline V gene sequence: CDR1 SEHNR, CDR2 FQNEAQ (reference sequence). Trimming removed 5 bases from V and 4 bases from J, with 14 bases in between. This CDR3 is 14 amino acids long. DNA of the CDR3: TGTGCCAGCAGCCTAGATTTAAACAGCTATGGCTACACCTTC. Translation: CASSLDLNSYGYTF.

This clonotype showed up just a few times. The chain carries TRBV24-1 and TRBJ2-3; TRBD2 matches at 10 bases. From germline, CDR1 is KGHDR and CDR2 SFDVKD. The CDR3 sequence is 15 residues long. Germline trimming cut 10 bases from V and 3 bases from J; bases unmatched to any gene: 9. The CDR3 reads CATEAGGPRTDTQYF. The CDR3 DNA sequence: TGTGCCACAGAAGCGGGGGGGCCTCGGACAGATACGCAGTATTTT.

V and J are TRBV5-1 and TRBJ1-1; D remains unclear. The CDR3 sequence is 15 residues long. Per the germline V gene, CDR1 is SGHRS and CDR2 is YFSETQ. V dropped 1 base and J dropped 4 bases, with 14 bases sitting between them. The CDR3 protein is CASSLMRAEGTEAFF. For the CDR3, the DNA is TGCGCCAGCAGCTTGATGAGGGCCGAGGGCACTGAAGCTTTCTTT.